The following is a T cell receptor (beta chain) sequence with its context. Its antigen is as yet unknown. Deep-level assay runs were performed. Sequencing was performed with immunoSEQ multiplex PCR; in TCRdb, only in-frame clones are kept and a portion is missing. In the table there are around 1,000,000 clones, roughly 77% of which are singletons. This sample stems from a study of shared clonotypes between healthy human individuals. Study-level information: There were three CD4 naive, three CD4 memory, two CD8 naive and one CD8 memory plates per donor.

Whole-study findings and limits: Generation probabilities of non-shared clonotypes were lower (relative to those shared by all four donors). On the whole, naive subsets had larger estimated richness than memory subsets had.

The sequence was collected from a man younger than 35 in good health. Some clones in this sample may be carry-over from other donors' samples. The sequenced sample was memory CD4+ T cells from PBMCs. Subset described: CD45RA-negative fraction.

This CDR3 reads CASSTRTSGRETQYF. The CDR3 nucleotides are TGTGCCAGCAGCACTCGGACTAGCGGGAGAGAGACCCAGTACTTC. The chain couples TRBV7-6 to TRBJ2-5, with 13 bases lining up with TRBD2. With 5 bases clipped from V and 4 bases from J, the junction kept 4 bases outside the gene matches. Germline V lookup: CDR1 SGHVS, CDR2 FNYEAQ. The CDR3 runs 15 residues.